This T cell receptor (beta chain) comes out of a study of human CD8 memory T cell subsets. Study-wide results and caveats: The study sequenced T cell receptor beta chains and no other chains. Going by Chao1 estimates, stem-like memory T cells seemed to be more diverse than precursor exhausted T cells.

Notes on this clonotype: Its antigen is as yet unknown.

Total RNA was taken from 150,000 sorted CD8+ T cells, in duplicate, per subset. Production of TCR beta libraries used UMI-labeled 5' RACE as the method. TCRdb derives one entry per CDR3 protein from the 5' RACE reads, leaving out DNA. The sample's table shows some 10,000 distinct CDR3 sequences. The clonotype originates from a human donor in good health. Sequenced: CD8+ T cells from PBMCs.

The chain's CDR3 is CASSYGTGGGYEQYF. The chain recombines TRBV5-1 with TRBJ2-7; TCRdb outputs TRBD1, but without DNA this stays unchecked. The CDR3 is 15 residues long. Germline loops: CDR1 SGHRS, CDR2 YFSETQ.